A single sample gave rise to the 24 T cell receptor beta chains below, sequenced in a study of blood T cell repertoires in COVID-19. Libraries were prepared by immunoSEQ multiplex PCR; TCRdb keeps only in-frame clonotypes and omits some of them. The sample lists 100,000 to 150,000 clones, roughly 80% occurring once. The sequenced sample consisted of peripheral blood. Receptors originate from a woman of 80 years or more with acute or convalescent COVID-19.

The chain couples TRBV11-2 to TRBJ2-3; TRBD2 might be the D (5 bases). CDR3 length equals 19 residues. Deletions cut 4 bases from V and 0 bases from J, with 23 bases between. CDR1 is SGHAT, CDR2 FQNNGV, per germline. CDR3 sequence reads: CASSSGSGARRFSTDTQYF. CDR3 in DNA: TGTGCCAGCAGCTCGGGGTCGGGTGCTCGGCGTTTCAGCACAGATACGCAGTATTTT.

The CDR3 is CASSIRGIRTDTQYF. The CDR3 nucleotides are TGTGCCAGTAGTATAAGGGGGATTCGCACAGATACGCAGTATTTT. The J gene is TRBJ2-3, the V gene TRBV19; D is possibly TRBD1 (6 bases). Trimming took 2 bases from V and 1 from J, leaving 10 bases between them. This CDR3 contains 15 residues. Germline CDR1 LNHDA, CDR2 SQIVND (reference sequence). The full variable domain, in which reference TRBV19 and TRBJ2-3 provide the parts outside the CDR3, is DGGITQSPKYLFRKEGQNVTLSCEQNLNHDAMYWYRQDPGQGLRLIYYSQIVNDFQKGDIAEGYSVSREKKESFPLTVTSAQKNPTAFYLCASSIRGIRTDTQYFGPGTRLTVL.

The rearrangement uses TRBV21-1 and TRBJ2-7; the table's TRBD2 call for D was not verified on the DNA. TRBV21-1 is reported as a pseudogene. The CDR3 sequence is 15 residues long. CDR3: CASSKARRGAYEQYF. The CDR3 nucleotides read TGTGCCAGCAGCAAAGCTCGGCGGGGTGCCTACGAGCAGTACTTC.

V is TRBV13 and J is TRBJ2-3, with 8 bases identical to TRBD2. Germline V CDR1 and CDR2: PRHDT, FYEKMQ (reference sequence). CDR3 length: 16 amino acids. V lost 5 bases, J lost 1 base, and 8 bases stayed unmatched. This CDR3 is CASSTSAGVRTDTQYF. CDR3 nucleotides: TGTGCCAGCAGCACCTCAGCGGGAGTGCGCACAGATACGCAGTATTTT.

The J gene is TRBJ2-7, the V gene TRBV5-8, with 8 bases aligning to TRBD2. Trimming cost V 0 bases and J 0 bases; bases outside gene matches: 5. The germline V gene encodes CDR1 SGHTS and CDR2 YDEGEE. CDR3 length equals 16 residues. CDR3 loop: CASSLGISGASYEQYF. CDR3 coding DNA: TGTGCCAGCAGCTTGGGAATTAGCGGGGCCTCCTACGAGCAGTACTTC.

The chain couples TRBV5-1 to TRBJ2-2; TRBD1 agrees at 9 bases. The CDR3 has 16 residues. The germline V gene has CDR1 SGHRS and CDR2 YFSETQ. Trimming took 0 bases from V and 3 from J; bases not matched to a gene: 3. The CDR3 loop reads CASSLEGTGYTGELFF. Here the CDR3 DNA reads TGCGCCAGCAGCTTGGAAGGGACAGGGTACACCGGGGAGCTGTTTTTT.

The rearrangement uses TRBV19 and TRBJ1-5; no firm D call. This CDR3 contains 16 residues. Germline lookup yields CDR1 LNHDA and CDR2 SQIVND (reference sequence). V was pared by 5 bases and J by 0 bases, with 14 bases between. The CDR3 sequence is CASSRGLGRSNQPQHF. The CDR3 DNA reads as TGTGCCAGTAGTCGAGGGCTCGGCCGTAGCAATCAGCCCCAGCATTTT.

CDR3 in amino acids: CASSPRDSSYEQYF. The CDR3 coding sequence is TGTGCCAGCTCACCTCGGGACAGCTCCTACGAGCAGTACTTC. The chain employs TRBV18 and TRBJ2-7; TRBD1 aligns across 7 bases. The germline CDR1 and CDR2 sequences are KGHSH and LQKENI. The CDR3 loop spans 14 amino acids. Unmatched junction bases numbered 2, after V lost 3 bases and J lost 0 bases.

The chain links TRBV5-8 to TRBJ2-2; 8 bases line up with TRBD2. The V gene's germline CDR1 is SGHTS and CDR2 YDEGEE. The junction had 7 bases not matched to a gene; V was cut back by 2 bases and J by 4 bases. The CDR3 spans 16 residues. The CDR3 spells CASSLGLAGITGELFF. The CDR3 DNA sequence: TGTGCCAGCAGCTTAGGCTTAGCGGGAATCACCGGGGAGCTGTTTTTT.

The V gene is TRBV2, the J gene TRBJ2-7; 11 bases are a match to TRBD1. Germline V lookup: CDR1 SNHLY, CDR2 FYNNEI. Germline trimming cut 1 base from V and 1 base from J; bases unmatched to any gene: 3. The CDR3 runs 16 residues. The CDR3, as DNA: TGTGCCAGCAGTGAAGAGGGACAGGGGGATTCCTACGAGCAGTACTTC. It encodes CASSEEGQGDSYEQYF.

This clone came up a few times. The V gene is TRBV7-2, the J gene TRBJ1-1, with D unresolved. The CDR3 covers 13 residues. Trimming removed 1 base from V and 1 base from J, with 4 bases in between. CDR1 and CDR2 from the germline V gene are SGHTA and FQGNSA. For the CDR3, the DNA is TGTGCCAGCAGCTTAGTAGAGAACACTGAAGCTTTCTTT. Its translation: CASSLVENTEAFF.

V and J are TRBV14 and TRBJ2-5; D remains ambiguous. Trimming left V 1 base short and J 5 bases short, with 8 bases between. CDR3 length equals 13 residues. Germline assignment: CDR1 SGHDN and CDR2 FVKESK. Here the CDR3 DNA reads TGTGCCAGCAGCCAAGGGCTGAGGGAGACCCAGTACTTC. As protein: CASSQGLRETQYF.

This clone was seen only once. This chain connects TRBV30 to TRBJ2-7; 8 nucleotides align to TRBD2. The CDR3 extends over 13 amino acids. V was clipped by 5 bases and J by 8 bases; unmatched bases: 11. Germline CDR1 and CDR2: GTSNPN and SVGIG (reference sequence). The chain's CDR3 is CAWGSGLVAKQYF. The DNA of the CDR3 is TGTGCCTGGGGATCGGGACTAGTGGCCAAGCAGTACTTC.

The chain uses TRBV11-2 and TRBJ1-4; TRBD1 matches 7 bases. The germline V gene has CDR1 SGHAT and CDR2 FQNNGV. V dropped 8 bases and J dropped 8; count of bases not matched to a gene: 14. This CDR3 has 15 amino acids. The CDR3 DNA is TGTGCCAGCCTCCTTAGACGACAGGGCGGGGAAAAACTGTTTTTT. Its translation: CASLLRRQGGEKLFF.

This clone has a single count. V is TRBV2 and J is TRBJ1-3; D is unclear. Germline V gene lookup returns CDR1 SNHLY and CDR2 FYNNEI. The CDR3 loop spans 14 amino acids. V lost 0 bases and J lost 4, with 7 bases in between. CDR3 sequence (DNA): TGTGCCAGCAGTGAAGCCTCCCGGGGAAACACCATATATTTT. Residues: CASSEASRGNTIYF.

This clone appeared a few times. V and J are TRBV6-8 and TRBJ2-7; D may be TRBD2 (5 bases). CDR3 size: 12 residues. The V end was cut by 10 bases, the J end by 7 bases, with 17 bases between. The germline V gene encodes CDR1 MNHGY and CDR2 SAAAGT. CDR3 coding DNA: TGTGCCAACTTTGATGCGACGGGGGAGCAGTACTTC. The encoded protein is CANFDATGEQYF.

This chain connects TRBV5-1 to TRBJ1-1, with unresolved D. Germline V CDR1 and CDR2: SGHRS, YFSETQ. The V gene lost 1 base and the J gene lost 0 bases, with 10 bases spanning the gap. This CDR3 is built from 15 residues. The CDR3 nucleotides read TGCGCCAGCAGCTTGTTAACAGACATGAACACTGAAGCTTTCTTT. As protein: CASSLLTDMNTEAFF. The full variable domain, its missing parts supplied by reference TRBV5-1 and TRBJ1-1, is KAGVTQTPRYLIKTRGQQVTLSCSPISGHRSVSWYQQTPGQGLQFLFEYFSETQRNKGNFPGRFSGRQFSNSRSEMNVSTLELGDSALYLCASSLLTDMNTEAFFGQGTRLTVV.

This sequence joins TRBV12-3 or TRBV12-4 and TRBJ1-5; D unclear. The CDR3 covers 13 residues. Trimming pared 3 bases from V and 4 bases from J, leaving 7 bases between. The CDR3 loop reads CASSFSPNQPQHF. CDR3 coding DNA: TGTGCCAGCAGTTTTAGCCCAAATCAGCCCCAGCATTTT.

This chain joins TRBV11-2 and TRBJ1-6; TRBD1 is a possible D gene (5 bases). Germline V gives CDR1 SGHAT, CDR2 FQNNGV. V was trimmed by 2 bases and J by 0 bases, leaving 14 bases between them. The CDR3 is 18 residues long. The CDR3 loop is CASSLRGVLSSYNSPLHF. Written as DNA, the CDR3 is TGTGCCAGCAGCTTACGGGGGGTCTTGAGCTCCTATAATTCACCCCTCCACTTT.

The chain carries TRBV5-1 and TRBJ2-7; 7 bases are shared with TRBD1. V was pared by 5 bases and J by 2 bases, with 10 bases of the junction left unmatched. In germline, CDR1 is SGHRS, CDR2 YFSETQ. The CDR3 totals 15 residues. CDR3 nucleotides: TGCGCCAGCAGGAGCCGGGACAGTTTCACCTACGAGCAGTACTTC. Protein product: CASRSRDSFTYEQYF.

The rearrangement joins TRBV7-2 to TRBJ1-5; maybe TRBD1 (5 bases). CDR3 length: 14 residues. Per germline, CDR1 SGHTA and CDR2 FQGNSA. Trimming shortened V by 5 bases and J by 7 bases, and 15 bases separated the two germline ends. The CDR3 spells CASSPQGHGQPQHF. As DNA, the CDR3 is TGTGCCAGCAGCCCCCAGGGCCACGGACAGCCCCAGCATTTT.

The chain combines TRBV7-9 with TRBJ2-2; D is unclear. Germline-derived CDR1 and CDR2 are SEHNR and FQNEAQ (reference sequence). CDR3 size: 13 residues. The ends were cut back, 5 bases at V and 4 bases at J, with 8 bases in the middle. CDR3 loop: CASSPRLTGELFF. The CDR3 bases are TGTGCCAGCAGCCCGCGACTCACCGGGGAGCTGTTTTTT.

The rearrangement joins TRBV6-6 to TRBJ2-2, with D maybe TRBD1 (6 bases). CDR1 MNHNY and CDR2 SVGAGI come from the germline V gene (reference sequence). This CDR3 region has 14 residues. Trimming took 4 bases from V and 6 from J, leaving 12 bases between them. CDR3 protein: CASSSRTGSGELFF. CDR3 nucleotide sequence: TGTGCCAGCAGTTCCCGTACAGGGTCCGGGGAGCTGTTTTTT.

This clone came up once. The rearrangement uses TRBV18 and TRBJ2-3; no definite D call. V lost 2 bases and J lost 0, with 12 bases in between. The CDR3 extends over 16 amino acids. The germline V gene encodes CDR1 KGHSH and CDR2 LQKENI. CDR3 in amino acids: CASSPAGRLSTDTQYF. The DNA for the CDR3 is TGTGCCAGCTCACCAGCAGGCAGGCTTAGCACAGATACGCAGTATTTT.